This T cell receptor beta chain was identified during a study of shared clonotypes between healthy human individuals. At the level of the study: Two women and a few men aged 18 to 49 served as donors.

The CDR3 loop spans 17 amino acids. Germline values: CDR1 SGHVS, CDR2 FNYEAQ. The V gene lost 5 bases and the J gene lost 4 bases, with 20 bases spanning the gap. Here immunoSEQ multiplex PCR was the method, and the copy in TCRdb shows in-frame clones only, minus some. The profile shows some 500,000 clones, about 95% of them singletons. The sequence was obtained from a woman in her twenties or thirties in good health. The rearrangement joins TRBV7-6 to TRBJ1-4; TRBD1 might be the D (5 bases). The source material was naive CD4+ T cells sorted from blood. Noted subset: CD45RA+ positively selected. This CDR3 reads CASSTRRGSGVNEKLFF. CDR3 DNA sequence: TGTGCCAGCAGCACTAGAAGGGGATCCGGGGTTAATGAAAAACTGTTTTTT.